These 28 T cell receptor beta chains share one sample of origin, sequenced in a study of T cell responses to AZD1222 COVID-19 vaccine. Assay used: immunoSEQ multiplex PCR; TCRdb lists only in-frame clones, some missing. The repertoire has 140,000 to 150,000 clones, 75% to 95% of them found once; the top ten carry about 7.5%. The source was peripheral blood, collected 28 days after the second dose of the MenACWY control vaccine. These receptor sequences come from an adult who received the MenACWY meningococcal vaccine as a control.

The chain couples TRBV5-6 to TRBJ1-3; 7 positions match TRBD1. The CDR3 is 15 residues long. V lost 5 bases and J lost 8; bases outside the gene matches: 13. Looked up from germline, CDR1 is SGHDT and CDR2 is YYEEEE. The CDR3 region has the DNA TGTGCCAGCAGTTTTTATACAGGGGATACGGACACCATATATTTT. This encodes CASSFYTGDTDTIYF.

Note on this clone: The junction departs from the called germline gene at one end, perhaps through a read error. The CDR3 DNA is TGTGCCAGCAGTAACTCCGGGACAGCAACTCAAGGGACCCAGTACTTC. It is translated as CASSNSGTATQGTQYF. J is TRBJ2-5 and V is TRBV27; 7 nucleotides align to TRBD1. Germline V gives CDR1 MNHEY, CDR2 SMNVEV (reference sequence). This CDR3 is built from 16 residues.

The rearrangement links TRBV3-1 (or the pseudogene TRBV3-2) to TRBJ1-1, with D possibly TRBD1 on 5 matching bases. Germline V CDR1 and CDR2: LGHDT, YNNKEL (reference sequence). The CDR3 extends over 15 amino acids. Trimming left V 3 bases short and J 5 bases short, with 16 bases between. The CDR3 protein is CASSQGTGGGTEAFF. The DNA for the CDR3 is TGTGCCAGCAGCCAGGGGACTGGAGGAGGGACTGAAGCTTTCTTT.

As concerns this clone: The sample has other DNA sequences that encode this CDR3 too. As DNA, the CDR3 is TGTGCCAGCAGTTCAGGACAGGGGGCGACTAATGAAAAACTGTTTTTT. Translation: CASSSGQGATNEKLFF. The V gene is TRBV28, the J gene TRBJ1-4; 11 nucleotides line up with TRBD1. V lost 4 bases and J lost 2; bases outside the gene matches: 3. This CDR3 is 16 amino acids long. Germline CDR1 is MDHEN and CDR2 is SYDVKM.

The chain joins TRBV24-1 to TRBJ2-2; 7 nucleotides align to TRBD1. Trimming removed 2 bases from V and 7 bases from J; junction bases left unmatched: 9. The germline V gene has CDR1 KGHDR and CDR2 SFDVKD. This CDR3 is built from 16 residues. Here the CDR3 reads CATSDSTGEIGGELFF. The CDR3 DNA reads TGTGCCACCAGTGATTCTACAGGGGAGATCGGCGGGGAGCTGTTTTTT.

There are a few counts of this clone. The chain recombines TRBV14 with TRBJ1-2, with D uncertain. The CDR3 runs 13 residues. CDR1 is SGHDN, CDR2 FVKESK, per germline. V shed 2 bases and J shed 8 bases, with 12 bases lying between them. CDR3 sequence: CASSQLETGGYTF. CDR3 in DNA: TGTGCCAGCAGCCAACTGGAGACTGGCGGCTACACCTTC.

The V gene is TRBV27, the J gene TRBJ1-3, with a tentative D call TRBD1 (5 bases). The CDR3 is made up of 14 amino acids. CDR1 is MNHEY, CDR2 SMNVEV, per germline (reference sequence). The ends were cut back, 4 bases at V and 7 bases at J, with 14 bases in the middle. CDR3 nucleotide sequence: TGTGCCAGCAGTTCGGGGACTGGTGGGAACACCATATATTTT. This translates into CASSSGTGGNTIYF.

This clone was found once. The J gene is TRBJ2-1, the V gene TRBV5-1; TRBD2 aligns across 8 bases. Looked up from germline, CDR1 is SGHRS and CDR2 is YFSETQ. Unmatched junction bases numbered 9, after V lost 5 bases and J lost 5 bases. The CDR3 is 15 amino acids. The CDR3 reads CASSFSGAENNEQFF. CDR3 sequence (DNA): TGCGCCAGCAGTTTTAGCGGGGCGGAAAACAATGAGCAGTTCTTC.

The table lists this clone with a count of one. V gene TRBV5-6 combines with J gene TRBJ2-1; weak D call: TRBD2 (6 bases). Germline CDR1 and CDR2: SGHDT and YYEEEE. This CDR3 spans 15 amino acids. Deletions cut 5 bases from V and 3 bases from J, with 15 bases between. CDR3 nucleotide sequence: TGTGCCAGCAGGAGAGGTAGCGGAGGCTACAATGAGCAGTTCTTC. As protein: CASRRGSGGYNEQFF.

The chain couples TRBV18 to TRBJ2-1; 8 nucleotides line up with TRBD2. The germline V gene has CDR1 KGHSH and CDR2 LQKENI. V was pared by 5 bases and J by 6 bases, with 9 bases of the junction left unmatched. The CDR3 is 15 amino acids. The CDR3 nucleotides read TGTGCCAGCTCATCTAACAGCGGGAGTAGCAATGAGCAGTTCTTC. Protein product: CASSSNSGSSNEQFF.

This clone was seen only once. This chain connects TRBV24-1 to TRBJ2-3, with a possible D match to TRBD1 (5 bases). Trimming removed 12 bases from V and 4 bases from J, with 13 bases in between. Germline V lookup: CDR1 KGHDR, CDR2 SFDVKD. The CDR3 is made up of 12 amino acids. This CDR3 reads CASATAADTQYF. CDR3 DNA: TGTGCCTCCGCGACAGCCGCAGATACGCAGTATTTT.

J is TRBJ1-1 and V is TRBV6-5; no clear D gene. Germline V gives CDR1 MNHEY, CDR2 SVGAGI. V lost 6 bases to trimming and J lost 1 base, with 12 bases between them. CDR3 length: 14 amino acids. CDR3 region: CASSDPLRNTEAFF. The DNA for the CDR3 is TGTGCCAGCAGCGATCCCCTGAGGAACACTGAAGCTTTCTTT.

The V and J genes are TRBV21-1 and TRBJ2-7; no DNA check was done on the table's D call, TRBD2. TRBV21-1 is designated a pseudogene. The CDR3 is made up of 12 amino acids. The DNA of the CDR3 is TGTGCCAGCAGCAAAGGCCCACTCGAGCAGTACTTC. Protein product: CASSKGPLEQYF.

V is TRBV5-1 and J is TRBJ2-2; TRBD1 agrees at 7 bases. This CDR3 comprises 15 residues. The germline V gene has CDR1 SGHRS and CDR2 YFSETQ. Germline trimming cut 3 bases from V and 1 base from J; bases unmatched to any gene: 3. The CDR3 sequence: CASSYRQGNTGELFF. The CDR3 DNA reads as TGCGCCAGCAGCTACCGACAGGGGAACACCGGGGAGCTGTTTTTT.

J is TRBJ2-7 and V is TRBV25-1, with D unresolved. The CDR3 consists of 12 residues. Germline CDR1 and CDR2: MGHDK and SYGVNS. V was pared by 1 base and J by 3 bases, with 4 bases between. The CDR3 bases are TGTGCCAGCAGTGAATTAGGCTACGAGCAGTACTTC. Amino acid sequence: CASSELGYEQYF.

This sequence joins TRBV7-9 and TRBJ2-5; 8 bases map to TRBD2. Looked up from germline, CDR1 is SEHNR and CDR2 is FQNEAQ (reference sequence). This CDR3 comprises 15 residues. The V gene end was trimmed by 5 bases and the J gene end by 2 bases; junction bases not matched to a gene: 7. This chain's CDR3 is CASSRSSGGQETQYF. Here the CDR3 DNA reads TGTGCCAGCAGCCGCAGCAGCGGGGGACAAGAGACCCAGTACTTC. The full variable domain, with the rest looked up from reference TRBV7-9 and TRBJ2-5, is DTGVSQNPRHKITKRGQNVTFRCDPISEHNRLYWYRQTLGQGPEFLTYFQNEAQLEKSRLLSDRFSAERPKGSFSTLEIQRTEQGDSAMYLCASSRSSGGQETQYFGPGTRLLVL.

Details on this clone: The conserved closing phenylalanine or tryptophan is absent in this CDR3, likely reflecting a read error. Because the CDR3's place on the DNA is in doubt, the DNA is left out and the CDR3 is given as listed by TCRdb. V gene TRBV5-3 combines with J gene TRBJ2-7; the table names TRBD2, a call not compared with the DNA. TRBV5-3 is an open reading frame whose function is uncertain. The CDR3 contains 8 residues when both ends are counted. CDR3 residues: CARITTPG.

The V call is TRBV19, the J call TRBJ1-4; maybe TRBD1 (6 bases). The length of the CDR3 is 16 residues. In germline, CDR1 is LNHDA, CDR2 SQIVND (reference sequence). The ends were cut back, 3 bases at V and 8 bases at J, with 19 bases in the middle. The CDR3 spells CASSMGYRVFREKLFF. As DNA, the CDR3 is TGTGCCAGTAGTATGGGGTACAGGGTATTTCGAGAAAAACTGTTTTTT.

The J gene is TRBJ1-6, the V gene TRBV19; 10 nucleotides agree with TRBD1. The CDR3 sequence is 17 residues long. The trim removed 0 bases at V and 9 bases at J, leaving 8 bases unmatched. The germline V gene has CDR1 LNHDA and CDR2 SQIVND (reference sequence). CDR3 nucleotide sequence: TGTGCCAGTAGTATAGATCTGGGACAGGGGAGTTTTTCACCCCTCCACTTT. It encodes CASSIDLGQGSFSPLHF. The variable domain in full, with the rest retrieved from reference TRBV19 and TRBJ1-6, is DGGITQSPKYLFRKEGQNVTLSCEQNLNHDAMYWYRQDPGQGLRLIYYSQIVNDFQKGDIAEGYSVSREKKESFPLTVTSAQKNPTAFYLCASSIDLGQGSFSPLHFGNGTRLTVT.

This clone came up a few times. This rearrangement joins TRBV7-6 to TRBJ2-5; TRBD2 matches at 12 bases. This CDR3 is 16 amino acids long. The V gene end was trimmed by 5 bases and the J gene end by 6 bases; junction bases not matched to a gene: 10. Germline CDR1 SGHVS, CDR2 FNYEAQ. As DNA, the CDR3 is TGTGCCAGCAGCCCCCTTCTAGCGGGAGGGCCGAAGACCCAGTACTTC. Protein sequence: CASSPLLAGGPKTQYF.

The chain combines TRBV24-1 with TRBJ2-2, with D possibly matching TRBD1 (6 bases). Germline V gives CDR1 KGHDR, CDR2 SFDVKD. This CDR3 has 14 amino acids. Between the trimmed V and J ends, which lost 6 bases and 5 bases, there was a span of 12 bases. The CDR3 nucleotides are TGTGCCACCAGTTTGGGGGCTTGGACCGGGGAGCTGTTTTTT. Its protein is CATSLGAWTGELFF.

The chain recombines TRBV27 with TRBJ2-1; the D is unclear. This CDR3 contains 11 residues. Germline CDR1 MNHEY, CDR2 SMNVEV (reference sequence). Trimming left V 2 bases short and J 6 bases short, with 2 bases between. CDR3 region: CASSLGNEQFF. The CDR3 nucleotides are TGTGCCAGCAGTTTAGGCAATGAGCAGTTCTTC.

V is TRBV30 and J is TRBJ1-2; possibly TRBD1 for D (6 bases). Germline assignment: CDR1 GTSNPN and CDR2 SVGIG (reference sequence). The ends were cut back, 6 bases at V and 5 bases at J, with 13 bases in the middle. The CDR3 has 12 residues. In DNA form, the CDR3 reads TGTGCCTGTACAGGGAACGAATATGGCTACACCTTC. Its translation: CACTGNEYGYTF.

This chain links TRBV5-1 with TRBJ2-5; D gene ambiguous. CDR3 size: 12 residues. Trimming removed 2 bases at V and 4 bases at J, with 6 bases between. Per the germline V gene, CDR1 is SGHRS and CDR2 is YFSETQ. CDR3 region: CASSFSGETQYF. Written as DNA, the CDR3 is TGCGCCAGCAGCTTCTCGGGAGAGACCCAGTACTTC.

The V call is TRBV10-3, the J call TRBJ2-3; D is perhaps TRBD2 (6 bases). The germline V gene encodes CDR1 ENHRY and CDR2 SYGVKD. The CDR3 is made up of 13 amino acids. Trimming stripped 11 bases from V and 0 bases from J, with 12 bases between. CDR3 protein: CASRDSSTDTQYF. The CDR3 nucleotides are TGTGCCTCCCGGGACTCTAGCACAGATACGCAGTATTTT.

V usage is TRBV29-1 and J usage is TRBJ2-1, with TRBD2 as a possible D gene (6 bases). From germline, CDR1 is SQVTM and CDR2 ANQGSEA. The CDR3 is made up of 12 amino acids. V was trimmed by 8 bases and J by 10 bases, leaving 18 bases between them. The DNA of the CDR3 is TGCAGCTCCACCCGCCCGGGGGACGAGCAGTTCTTC. The encoded protein is CSSTRPGDEQFF.

The rearrangement uses TRBV24-1 and TRBJ2-1; no clear D gene. The CDR3 totals 13 residues. The V and J ends lost 3 bases and 7 bases respectively, with 9 bases between them. Germline loops: CDR1 KGHDR, CDR2 SFDVKD. CDR3 sequence (DNA): TGTGCCACCAGTGATCCAGATAGGAATGAGCAGTTCTTC. Residues: CATSDPDRNEQFF.

This clone was counted a single time. The rearrangement uses TRBV7-9 and TRBJ2-1; 9 bases line up with TRBD2. The germline V gene encodes CDR1 SEHNR and CDR2 FQNEAQ (reference sequence). The CDR3 consists of 15 residues. V shed 3 bases, J shed 7 bases, and the junction held 7 bases outside the gene matches. The CDR3 DNA reads TGTGCCAGCAGCTTCGCCTTAGCGGGAGTAAATGAGCAGTTCTTC. Encoded protein: CASSFALAGVNEQFF.